This is a list of T cell receptor beta chains from one sample in a study of shared clonotypes between healthy human individuals. Some clones are missing from TCRdb's copy, which holds only in-frame ones; the method was immunoSEQ multiplex PCR. The data contain around 440,000 clones, 77% of them seen just once; the ten biggest clones take up approximately 12%. The sample comprised PBMCs. All receptors derive from a woman between 40 and 50 years old in good health. Some clones in this sample may be carry-over from other donors' samples. Both conserved end residues are part of each CDR3. A D gene is named only where the DNA matches it firmly. Size tells how often a clone was seen (once, few, many) or the class of an expanded clone, and some rows leave it out.

CDR3aa	CDR3nt	abundance	v_gene	j_gene	d_gene
CASQRGSYEQYF	TGTGCCAGCCAGCGGGGCTCCTACGAGCAGTACTTC	many	TRBV2	TRBJ2-7	TRBD2
CASSREPGQDYGYTF	TGTGCCAGCAGCCGCGAACCGGGACAGGACTATGGCTACACCTTC	.	TRBV11-2	TRBJ1-2	TRBD1
CASSLNSYIDGYTF	TGTGCCAGCAGCTTAAATTCCTATATTGATGGCTACACCTTC	.	TRBV7-2	TRBJ1-2	.
CASSTALRTEAFF	TGTGCCAGTAGTACCGCCTTGAGGACTGAAGCTTTCTTT	.	TRBV19	TRBJ1-1	.
CASSSRQPNQPQHF	TGTGCCAGCAGTTCCCGACAGCCCAATCAGCCCCAGCATTTT	few	TRBV28	TRBJ1-5	.
CSVEPGEFYGYTF	TGCAGCGTTGAACCGGGGGAGTTCTATGGCTACACCTTC	.	TRBV29-1	TRBJ1-2	.
CASSTPSGRDTDTQYF	TGTGCCAGCAGCACACCTAGCGGGAGGGACACAGATACGCAGTATTTT	.	TRBV5-4	TRBJ2-3	TRBD2
CASSLGGGADTQYF	TGTGCCAGCAGCTTAGGCGGCGGAGCAGATACGCAGTATTTT	few	TRBV7-6	TRBJ2-3	.
CASSFGGVGETQYF	TGCGCCAGCAGCTTTGGTGGGGTGGGAGAGACCCAGTACTTC	.	TRBV5-1	TRBJ2-5	.
CASSPGLAWNEQFF	TGCGCCAGCAGCCCGGGACTAGCGTGGAATGAGCAGTTCTTC	.	TRBV10-2	TRBJ2-1	TRBD2
CASSLWDTGIAGELFF	TGTGCCAGCAGCTTATGGGACACGGGGATAGCCGGGGAGCTGTTTTTT	.	TRBV7-3	TRBJ2-2	.
CASSFGGTGEQYF	TGTGCCAGCAGCTTTGGGGGGACAGGCGAGCAGTACTTC	.	TRBV5-4	TRBJ2-7	TRBD1
CASIPGGRGEAFF	TGTGCCAGCATACCAGGCGGGAGGGGTGAAGCTTTCTTT	.	TRBV28	TRBJ1-1	.
CASSLRGGQSSNQPQHF	TGTGCCAGCAGTTTACGGGGGGGACAGTCTAGCAATCAGCCCCAGCATTTT	.	TRBV27	TRBJ1-5	TRBD1
CASSLSHSYEQYF	TGTGCCAGCAGCCTTTCCCACTCCTACGAGCAGTACTTC	.	TRBV11-3	TRBJ2-7	.
CASSFAGGDTQYF	TGTGCCAGCAGCTTCGCTGGGGGAGATACGCAGTATTTT	few	TRBV7-9	TRBJ2-3	.
CASSSRRGGRGAYEQYF	TGTGCCAGCAGCTCCCGGCGGGGCGGGAGAGGGGCCTACGAGCAGTACTTC	few	TRBV7-2	TRBJ2-7	TRBD2
CASSQPGVSYEQYF	TGCGCCAGCAGCCAACCAGGGGTCTCCTACGAGCAGTACTTC	.	TRBV4-1	TRBJ2-7	.
CASSETGIFNEKLFF	TGTGCCAGCAGTGAAACCGGGATCTTTAATGAAAAACTGTTTTTT	.	TRBV6-1	TRBJ1-4	.
CASSVVPTGSNGYTF	TGTGCCAGCAGCGTAGTACCTACAGGGTCCAATGGCTACACCTTC	.	TRBV9	TRBJ1-2	.
CSVEASGTQETQYF	TGCAGCGTTGAGGCTAGCGGGACCCAAGAGACCCAGTACTTC	few	TRBV29-1	TRBJ2-5	TRBD2
CASSSGHTPQHF	TGTGCCAGCAGCTCCGGACATACGCCCCAGCATTTT	few	TRBV7-9	TRBJ1-5	.
CASSSPQTGKNEQFF	TGTGCCAGCAGCTCCCCACAGACAGGAAAAAATGAGCAGTTCTTC	.	TRBV11-3	TRBJ2-1	.
CASSLGVTGNTIYF	TGTGCCAGCAGCTTAGGGGTTACTGGAAACACCATATATTTT	.	TRBV7-8	TRBJ1-3	.
CASSLSGGPYSNQPQHF	TGTGCCAGCAGCTTATCAGGGGGTCCTTATAGCAATCAGCCCCAGCATTTT	.	TRBV7-9	TRBJ1-5	TRBD1
CASSSGLAGRTDTQYF	TGTGCCAGCAGCTCGGGACTAGCGGGAAGAACAGATACGCAGTATTTT	.	TRBV11-3	TRBJ2-3	TRBD2
CASSVHRASEKLFF	TGTGCCAGCAGTGTCCACAGGGCTAGTGAAAAACTGTTTTTT	.	TRBV6-1	TRBJ1-4	.
CASSIDRGGARTDTQYF	TGTGCCAGCAGCATCGACAGGGGGGGAGCGCGCACAGATACGCAGTATTTT	.	TRBV7-2	TRBJ2-3	TRBD1
CASSTTSGSPQETQYF	TGTGCCAGCAGCACTACTAGCGGGAGTCCACAAGAGACCCAGTACTTC	.	TRBV7-2	TRBJ2-5	TRBD2
CASSSRWGLTDTQYF	TGTGCCAGCAGCTCACGGTGGGGCCTCACAGATACGCAGTATTTT	.	TRBV5-6	TRBJ2-3	.
CASTLRPGNNQPQHF	TGTGCCAGCACCCTCCGCCCAGGCAACAATCAGCCCCAGCATTTT	.	TRBV27	TRBJ1-5	.
CASSRVVGTGELFF	TGTGCCAGCAGCAGGGTTGTCGGCACCGGGGAGCTGTTTTTT	.	TRBV28	TRBJ2-2	.
CASRLLAAQETQYF	TGTGCCAGCAGGCTACTAGCGGCCCAAGAGACCCAGTACTTC	.	TRBV6-5	TRBJ2-5	TRBD2
CASSLNGGSGQPQHF	TGTGCCAGCAGCTTAAACGGCGGCTCAGGGCAGCCCCAGCATTTT	once	TRBV7-3	TRBJ1-5	.
CASSDWERENTGELFF	TGTGCCAGCAGTGACTGGGAGCGGGAGAACACCGGGGAGCTGTTTTTT	.	TRBV2	TRBJ2-2	TRBD2
CASKQNLWYNEQFF	TGTGCCAGTAAGCAGAATCTGTGGTACAATGAGCAGTTCTTC	.	TRBV19	TRBJ2-1	.
CASSVDRRNSPLHF	TGTGCCAGCAGCGTGGACAGGAGAAATTCACCCCTCCACTTT	.	TRBV9	TRBJ1-6	TRBD1
CASSGSGRTGHEQYF	TGTGCCAGCAGCGGTAGCGGTCGGACCGGGCACGAGCAGTACTTC	.	TRBV9	TRBJ2-7	.
CASSLRDRYEQYF	TGTGCCAGCAGCCTCCGGGACAGATACGAGCAGTACTTC	.	TRBV4-2	TRBJ2-7	TRBD1
CASSYSLTYSNQPQHF	TGTGCCAGCAGTTACTCGCTCACCTACAGCAATCAGCCCCAGCATTTT	.	TRBV6-5	TRBJ1-5	.
CASSSRAVTDTQYF	TGTGCCAGCAGCTCTAGGGCCGTCACAGATACGCAGTATTTT	once	TRBV7-6	TRBJ2-3	.
CASSSGTSNTGELFF	TGTGCCAGCAGCTCCGGGACCAGTAACACCGGGGAGCTGTTTTTT	.	TRBV13	TRBJ2-2	.
CASSPLQGWGSTDTQYF	TGCGCCAGCAGCCCACTACAGGGGTGGGGTTCGACAGATACGCAGTATTTT	once	TRBV5-1	TRBJ2-3	TRBD1
CASSLGGRHEKLFF	TGTGCCAGCAGTTTAGGGGGGCGCCATGAAAAACTGTTTTTT	.	TRBV28	TRBJ1-4	.
CASRDLGRNEQFF	TGTGCCAGCCGGGACTTAGGCCGTAATGAGCAGTTCTTC	.	TRBV28	TRBJ2-1	.
CASSFGTSGTGELFF	TGTGCCAGCAGTTTCGGGACTAGCGGAACCGGGGAGCTGTTTTTT	.	TRBV28	TRBJ2-2	TRBD2
CASSLEGRREQFF	TGTGCCAGCAGCTTAGAGGGTAGAAGGGAGCAGTTCTTC	few	TRBV7-3	TRBJ2-1	.
CASSSMSRANTIYF	TGTGCCAGCAGCTCTATGTCCAGGGCGAACACCATATATTTT	once	TRBV11-1	TRBJ1-3	.
CASSPRRGLGTEAFF	TGCGCCAGCAGCCCGCGCCGCGGGTTGGGGACTGAAGCTTTCTTT	.	TRBV4-1	TRBJ1-1	.
CASSASRTSGSRYEQYF	TGTGCCAGCAGCGCTAGCCGGACTAGCGGGAGTCGGTACGAGCAGTACTTC	.	TRBV7-2	TRBJ2-7	TRBD2
CASSQVHIPNQPQHF	TGCGCCAGCAGCCAAGTGCACATCCCCAATCAGCCCCAGCATTTT	.	TRBV4-3	TRBJ1-5	.
CAWTTGAASGIQETQYF	TGTGCCTGGACGACAGGGGCGGCTAGCGGGATACAAGAGACCCAGTACTTC	.	TRBV30	TRBJ2-5	.
CASSEPGLAGGDEQYF	TGTGCCAGCAGCGAACCGGGACTAGCGGGAGGGGACGAGCAGTACTTC	once	TRBV2	TRBJ2-7	TRBD2
CASSTLGLAGAAEQFF	TGTGCCAGCAGTACCCTGGGCCTAGCGGGAGCGGCTGAGCAGTTCTTC	.	TRBV27	TRBJ2-1	TRBD2
CAWRGGQVLRYEQYF	TGTGCCTGGAGGGGGGGACAGGTATTAAGGTACGAGCAGTACTTC	.	TRBV30	TRBJ2-7	TRBD1
CASSAGQGWTEAFF	TGTGCCAGCAGCGCCGGACAGGGCTGGACTGAAGCTTTCTTT	.	TRBV9	TRBJ1-1	TRBD1
CASSEGLATDTQYF	TGTGCCAGCAGTGAAGGACTAGCGACAGATACGCAGTATTTT	many	TRBV2	TRBJ2-3	TRBD2
CASSQNPSSDEQFF	TGCGCCAGCAGCCAAAACCCAAGCAGCGATGAGCAGTTCTTC	.	TRBV5-1	TRBJ2-1	.
CASSSSGTGTYEQYF	TGTGCCAGCAGTTCGTCCGGGACAGGTACCTACGAGCAGTACTTC	.	TRBV6-1	TRBJ2-7	TRBD1